The text below deals with one T cell receptor beta chain. Its antigen is unknown. This entry is derived from a study of shared clonotypes between healthy human individuals. Researchers partitioned CD4+ cells into CD45RA+ naive and CD45RA-negative memory subsets. The repertoire was sequenced with immunoSEQ multiplex PCR; TCRdb's copy has only in-frame clones and lacks some. The repertoire holds nearly 1 million clones, with 76% as singletons. Study-level results: The study found roughly 5% of naive CD4 clonotypes shared across a handful of donors.

The CDR3 contains 15 residues. Germline V CDR1 and CDR2: SGDLS, YYNGEE. Unmatched junction bases numbered 5, after V lost 0 bases and J lost 5 bases. The rearrangement uses TRBV9 and TRBJ2-1; 7 nucleotides agree with TRBD1. Sequenced input: memory CD4+ T cells sorted from blood. The subset here: CD45RA-negative fraction. The source of this sequence is a man younger than 35 in good health. DNA for the CDR3: TGTGCCAGCAGCGTAGAGACAGGGTCTCACAATGAGCAGTTCTTC. Translating it yields CASSVETGSHNEQFF.